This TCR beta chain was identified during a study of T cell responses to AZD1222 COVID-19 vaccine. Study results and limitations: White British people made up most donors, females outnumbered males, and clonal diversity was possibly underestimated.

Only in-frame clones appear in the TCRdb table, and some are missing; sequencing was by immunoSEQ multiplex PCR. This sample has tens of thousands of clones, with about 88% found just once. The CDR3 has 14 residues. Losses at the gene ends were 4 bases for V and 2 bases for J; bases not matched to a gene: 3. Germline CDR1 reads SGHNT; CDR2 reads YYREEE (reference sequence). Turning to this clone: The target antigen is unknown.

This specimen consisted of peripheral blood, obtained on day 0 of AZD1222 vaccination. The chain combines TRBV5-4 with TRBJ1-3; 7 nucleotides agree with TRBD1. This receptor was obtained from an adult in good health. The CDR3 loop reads CASSTGVAGNTIYF. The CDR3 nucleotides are TGTGCCAGCAGCACAGGGGTTGCTGGAAACACCATATATTTT.